This T cell receptor beta chain was captured in a study of blood T cell repertoires in COVID-19. Profiling relied on immunoSEQ multiplex PCR, and the TCRdb table lists in-frame clones only, not all of them. The sample lists about 260,000 clones; 88% were seen once. The CDR3 is made up of 18 amino acids. Per germline, CDR1 KGHSH and CDR2 LQKENI. The V and J ends lost 4 bases and 0 bases respectively, with 19 bases between them. Source material: peripheral blood. The rearrangement joins TRBV18 to TRBJ1-5, with a tentative D call TRBD1 (5 bases). The TCR comes from a man in his sixties who had recovered from COVID-19. CDR3 sequence reads: CASSHLGGGSYSNQPQHF. The CDR3 DNA reads TGTGCCAGCTCACATCTTGGTGGGGGGTCCTATAGCAATCAGCCCCAGCATTTT.